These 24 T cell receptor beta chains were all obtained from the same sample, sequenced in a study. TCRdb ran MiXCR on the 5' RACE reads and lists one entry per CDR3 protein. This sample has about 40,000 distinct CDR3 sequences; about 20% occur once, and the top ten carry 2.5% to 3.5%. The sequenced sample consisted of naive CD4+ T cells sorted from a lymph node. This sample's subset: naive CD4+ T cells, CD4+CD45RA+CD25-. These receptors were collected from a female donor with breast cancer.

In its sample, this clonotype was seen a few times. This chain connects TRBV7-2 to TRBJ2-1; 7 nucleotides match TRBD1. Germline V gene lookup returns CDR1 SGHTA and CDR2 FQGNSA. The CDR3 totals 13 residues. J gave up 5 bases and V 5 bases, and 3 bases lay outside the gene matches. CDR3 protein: CASSLGQDNEQFF. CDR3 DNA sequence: TGTGCCAGCAGCCTAGGACAGGACAATGAGCAGTTCTTC. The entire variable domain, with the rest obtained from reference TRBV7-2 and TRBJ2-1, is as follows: GAGVSQSPSNKVTEKGKDVELRCDPISGHTALYWYRQSLGQGLEFLIYFQGNSAPDKSGLPSDRFSAERTGGSVSTLTIQRTQQEDSAVYLCASSLGQDNEQFFGPGTRLTVL.

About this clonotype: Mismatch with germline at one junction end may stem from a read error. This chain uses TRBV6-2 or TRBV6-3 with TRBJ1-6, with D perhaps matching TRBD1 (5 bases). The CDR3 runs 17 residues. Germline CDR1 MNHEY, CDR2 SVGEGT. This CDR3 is CASSLRDPSSYSSPLHF. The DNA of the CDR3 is TGTGCCAGCAGCCTCCGGGACCCGAGCTCCTATAGTTCACCCCTCCACTTT.

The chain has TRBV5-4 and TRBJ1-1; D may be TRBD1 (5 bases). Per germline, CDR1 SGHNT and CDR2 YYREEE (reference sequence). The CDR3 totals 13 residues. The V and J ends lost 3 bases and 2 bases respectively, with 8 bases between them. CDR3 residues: CASSWGRNTEAFF. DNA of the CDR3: TGTGCCAGCAGCTGGGGACGAAACACTGAAGCTTTCTTT.

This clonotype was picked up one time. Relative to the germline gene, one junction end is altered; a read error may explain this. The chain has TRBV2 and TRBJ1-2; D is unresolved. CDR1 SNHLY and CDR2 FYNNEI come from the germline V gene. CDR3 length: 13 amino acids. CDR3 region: CASSEDGPYGHTF. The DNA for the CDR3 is TGTGCCAGCAGTGAAGACGGGCCCTATGGCCACACCTTC.

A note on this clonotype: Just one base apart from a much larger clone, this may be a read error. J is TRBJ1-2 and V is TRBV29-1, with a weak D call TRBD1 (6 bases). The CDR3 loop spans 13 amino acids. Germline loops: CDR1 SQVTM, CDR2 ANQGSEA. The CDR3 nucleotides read TGCAGCGTTGAAGCACAGGGTACAGATGGCCACACCTTC. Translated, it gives CSVEAQGTDGHTF. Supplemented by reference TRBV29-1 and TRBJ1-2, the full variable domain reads SAVISQKPSRDICQRGTSLTIQCQVDSQVTMMFWYRQQPGQSLTLIATANQGSEATYESGFVIDKFPISRPNLTFSTLTVSNMSPEDSSIYLCSVEAQGTDGHTFGSGTRLTVV.

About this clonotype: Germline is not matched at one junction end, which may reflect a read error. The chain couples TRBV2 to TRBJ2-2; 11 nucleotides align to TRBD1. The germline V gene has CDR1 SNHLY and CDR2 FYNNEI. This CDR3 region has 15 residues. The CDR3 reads CANRAGQGATGELVF. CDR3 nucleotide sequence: TGTGCCAACAGGGCCGGACAGGGGGCTACCGGGGAGCTGGTTTTT.

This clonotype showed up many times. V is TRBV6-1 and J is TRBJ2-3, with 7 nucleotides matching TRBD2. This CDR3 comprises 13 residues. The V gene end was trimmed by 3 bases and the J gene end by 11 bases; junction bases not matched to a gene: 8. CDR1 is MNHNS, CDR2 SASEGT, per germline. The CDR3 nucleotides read TGTGCCAGCAGTGACCGGGGACTAAAAAAGCAGTATTTT. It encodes CASSDRGLKKQYF.

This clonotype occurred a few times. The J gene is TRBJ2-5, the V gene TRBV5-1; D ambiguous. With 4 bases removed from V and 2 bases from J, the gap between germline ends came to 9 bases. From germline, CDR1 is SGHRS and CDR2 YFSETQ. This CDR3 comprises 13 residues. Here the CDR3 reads CASSQTPQETQYF. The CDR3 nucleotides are TGCGCCAGCAGCCAGACCCCTCAAGAGACCCAGTACTTC.

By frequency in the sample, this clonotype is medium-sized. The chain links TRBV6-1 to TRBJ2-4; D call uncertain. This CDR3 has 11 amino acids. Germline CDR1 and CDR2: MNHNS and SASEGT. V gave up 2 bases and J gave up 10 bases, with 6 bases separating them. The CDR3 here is CASSEKTIQYF. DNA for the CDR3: TGTGCCAGCAGTGAAAAGACTATTCAGTACTTC.

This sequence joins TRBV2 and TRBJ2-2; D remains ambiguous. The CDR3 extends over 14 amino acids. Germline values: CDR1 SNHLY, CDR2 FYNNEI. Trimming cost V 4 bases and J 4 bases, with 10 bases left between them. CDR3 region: CASSAESFTGELFF. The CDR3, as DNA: TGTGCCAGCAGTGCAGAGTCCTTCACCGGGGAGCTGTTTTTT.

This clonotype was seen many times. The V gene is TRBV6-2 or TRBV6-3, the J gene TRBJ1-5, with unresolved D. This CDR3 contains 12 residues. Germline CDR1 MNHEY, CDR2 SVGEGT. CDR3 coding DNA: TGTGCTACTAGGGAGGCTAATCAGCCCCAGCATTTT. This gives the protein CATREANQPQHF.

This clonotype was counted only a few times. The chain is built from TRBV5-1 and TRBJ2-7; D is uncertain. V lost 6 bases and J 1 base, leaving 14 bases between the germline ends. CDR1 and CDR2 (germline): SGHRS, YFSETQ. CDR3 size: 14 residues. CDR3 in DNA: TGCGCCAGCATCAAGAACCCCGGTTCCTACGAGCAGTACTTC. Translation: CASIKNPGSYEQYF.

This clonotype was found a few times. Written as DNA, the CDR3 is TGCGCCAGCGGAGTAGCGGGGCCGGGAACCGGGGAGCTGTTTTTT. Translating gives CASGVAGPGTGELFF. The chain is built from TRBV5-1 and TRBJ2-2; 8 bases map to TRBD2. This CDR3 comprises 15 residues. Germline V gene lookup returns CDR1 SGHRS and CDR2 YFSETQ. Germline trimming cut 7 bases from V and 5 bases from J; bases unmatched to any gene: 10.

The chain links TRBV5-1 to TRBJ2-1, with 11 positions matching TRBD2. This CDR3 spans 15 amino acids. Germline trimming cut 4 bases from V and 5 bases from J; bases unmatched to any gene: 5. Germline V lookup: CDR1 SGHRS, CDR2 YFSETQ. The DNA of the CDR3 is TGCGCCAGCAGCATCCCGGGACTAGCGGACAATGAGCAGTTCTTC. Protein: CASSIPGLADNEQFF.

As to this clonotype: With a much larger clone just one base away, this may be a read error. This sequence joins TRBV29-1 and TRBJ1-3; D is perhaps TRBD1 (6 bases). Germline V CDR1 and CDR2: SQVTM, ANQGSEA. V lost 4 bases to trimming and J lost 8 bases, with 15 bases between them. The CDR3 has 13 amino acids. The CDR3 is CSVGGHTADTIYF. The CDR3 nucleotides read TGCAGCGTTGGGGGACACACGGCGGACACCATATATTTT.

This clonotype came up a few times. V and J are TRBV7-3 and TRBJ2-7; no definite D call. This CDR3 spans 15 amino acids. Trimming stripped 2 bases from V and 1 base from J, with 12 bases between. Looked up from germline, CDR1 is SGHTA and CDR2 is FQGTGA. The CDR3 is CASSLGPNPSYEQYF. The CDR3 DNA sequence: TGTGCCAGCAGCTTAGGCCCCAACCCGTCCTACGAGCAGTACTTC.

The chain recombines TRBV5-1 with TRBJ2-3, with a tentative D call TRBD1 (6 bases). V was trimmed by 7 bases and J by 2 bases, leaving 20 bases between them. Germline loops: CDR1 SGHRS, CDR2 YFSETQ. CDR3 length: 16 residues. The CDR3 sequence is CASYPVPGHPTDTQYF. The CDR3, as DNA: TGCGCCAGCTACCCCGTCCCGGGACACCCCACAGATACGCAGTATTTT. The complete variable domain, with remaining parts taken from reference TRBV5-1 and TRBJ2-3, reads KAGVTQTPRYLIKTRGQQVTLSCSPISGHRSVSWYQQTPGQGLQFLFEYFSETQRNKGNFPGRFSGRQFSNSRSEMNVSTLELGDSALYLCASYPVPGHPTDTQYFGPGTRLTVL.

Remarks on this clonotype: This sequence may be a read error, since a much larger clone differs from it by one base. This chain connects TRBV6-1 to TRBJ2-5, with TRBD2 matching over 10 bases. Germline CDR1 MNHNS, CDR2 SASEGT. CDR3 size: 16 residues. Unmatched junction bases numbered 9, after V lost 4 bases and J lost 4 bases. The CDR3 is CASSVPSGRRGETQYF. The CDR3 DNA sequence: TGTGCCAGCAGTGTGCCTAGCGGGAGACGGGGAGAGACCCAGTACTTC.

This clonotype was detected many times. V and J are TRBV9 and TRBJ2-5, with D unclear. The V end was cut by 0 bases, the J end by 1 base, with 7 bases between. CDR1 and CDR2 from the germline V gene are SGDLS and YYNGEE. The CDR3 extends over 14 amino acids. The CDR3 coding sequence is TGTGCCAGCAGCGTAGCTACGGCCCAAGAGACCCAGTACTTC. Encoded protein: CASSVATAQETQYF.

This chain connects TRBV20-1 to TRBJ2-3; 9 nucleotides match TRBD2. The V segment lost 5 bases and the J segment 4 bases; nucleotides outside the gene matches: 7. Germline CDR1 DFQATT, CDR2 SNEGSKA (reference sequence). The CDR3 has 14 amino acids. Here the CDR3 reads CSARLAGYADTQYF. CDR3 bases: TGCAGTGCTCGCCTAGCGGGATATGCAGATACGCAGTATTTT.

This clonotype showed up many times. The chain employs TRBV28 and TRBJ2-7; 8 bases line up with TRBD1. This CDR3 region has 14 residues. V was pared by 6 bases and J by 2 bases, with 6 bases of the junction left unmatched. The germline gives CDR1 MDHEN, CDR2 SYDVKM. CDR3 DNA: TGTGCCAGCAGCCGGACAGGGCCTACCTACGAGCAGTACTTC. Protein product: CASSRTGPTYEQYF.

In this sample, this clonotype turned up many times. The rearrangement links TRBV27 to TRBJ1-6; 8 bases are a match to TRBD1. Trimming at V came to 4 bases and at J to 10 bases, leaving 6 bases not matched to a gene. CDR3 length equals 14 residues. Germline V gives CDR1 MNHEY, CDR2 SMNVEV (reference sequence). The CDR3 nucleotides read TGTGCCAGCAGTTCCACAGGGGGAGGATCACCCCTCCACTTT. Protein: CASSSTGGGSPLHF.

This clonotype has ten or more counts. CDR3 region: CASSYGTSGRVSYEQYF. CDR3 sequence (DNA): TGTGCCAGCAGTTACGGTACTAGCGGGAGGGTCTCCTACGAGCAGTACTTC. The V gene is TRBV6-5, the J gene TRBJ2-7; TRBD2 aligns across 13 bases. The CDR3 length is 17 residues. V was pared by 2 bases and J by 0 bases, with 4 bases of the junction left unmatched. Germline CDR1 MNHEY, CDR2 SVGAGI.

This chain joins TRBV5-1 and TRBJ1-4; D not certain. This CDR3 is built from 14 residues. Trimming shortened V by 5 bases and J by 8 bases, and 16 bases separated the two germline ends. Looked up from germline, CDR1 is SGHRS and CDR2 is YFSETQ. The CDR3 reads CASRSEPGGEKLFF. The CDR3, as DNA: TGCGCCAGCAGGTCGGAACCAGGCGGGGAAAAACTGTTTTTT.